The TCR beta chain described here comes from a study of early T cells in non-severe SARS-CoV-2 infection. Study context: Sequenced bulk RNA came from whole blood that was unsorted, and chains were unpaired.

This clonotype was recorded at least ten times. Its antigen is unidentified. Unique molecular identifiers (one per individual cDNA molecule) were attached. TCRdb analysed the 5' RACE reads with MiXCR anew, one entry per CDR3 protein. This sample has approximately 65,000 distinct CDR3 sequences; 11% occur once, and the top ten carry approximately 5.9%. Germline V gene data show CDR1 as SGHVS and CDR2 as FQNEAQ. Unmatched junction bases numbered 10, after V lost 8 bases and J lost 5 bases. The CDR3 spans 14 residues. Study results and limitations: Matching results from VDJdb favored anti-spike CD8 responses, leaving private and CD4 specificities undetected.

This chain connects TRBV7-8 to TRBJ2-3, with 7 positions matching TRBD1. This clonotype was sampled from an adult who was a healthcare worker with PCR-confirmed SARS-CoV-2 infection or an uninfected control (not recorded which). The material sequenced was whole blood. The CDR3 protein is CASSNSGGKDTQYF. CDR3 DNA: TGTGCCAGCTCAAACTCAGGGGGAAAAGATACGCAGTATTTT.